This TCR beta chain appears in the sequencing data of a study of blood T cells in healthy people across ages. In the study overall: Template-switching capture recovered about one barcoded beta molecule per two T cells. Findings of the study overall: The recorded TCR beta diversity per million T cells decreased in a roughly linear manner with age. Long-lived and aged donors differed, with more naive CD4+ cells and higher diversity in the long-lived.

Alongside a J-beta primer mix, a sample-barcoded 5' primer served in a second PCR lasting 7 to 11 cycles. One entry per CDR3 protein, called by TCRdb with MiXCR from the 5' RACE reads. The table has around 1.7 million distinct CDR3 sequences, roughly 30% seen once; the top ten hold more than 6%. Germline lookup yields CDR1 MNHEY and CDR2 SVGEGT. V gave up 4 bases and J gave up 5 bases, with 12 bases separating them. CDR3 length: 13 amino acids. This clonotype was seen at least ten times. Its antigen is unidentified. The sample was blood. The TCR sequence derives from a young woman in good health. The chain uses TRBV6-2 or TRBV6-3 and TRBJ2-7, with D uncertain. CDR3 bases: TGTGCCAGCAGTTTTCTGGGGATTGACGAGCAGTACTTC. Its protein is CASSFLGIDEQYF.